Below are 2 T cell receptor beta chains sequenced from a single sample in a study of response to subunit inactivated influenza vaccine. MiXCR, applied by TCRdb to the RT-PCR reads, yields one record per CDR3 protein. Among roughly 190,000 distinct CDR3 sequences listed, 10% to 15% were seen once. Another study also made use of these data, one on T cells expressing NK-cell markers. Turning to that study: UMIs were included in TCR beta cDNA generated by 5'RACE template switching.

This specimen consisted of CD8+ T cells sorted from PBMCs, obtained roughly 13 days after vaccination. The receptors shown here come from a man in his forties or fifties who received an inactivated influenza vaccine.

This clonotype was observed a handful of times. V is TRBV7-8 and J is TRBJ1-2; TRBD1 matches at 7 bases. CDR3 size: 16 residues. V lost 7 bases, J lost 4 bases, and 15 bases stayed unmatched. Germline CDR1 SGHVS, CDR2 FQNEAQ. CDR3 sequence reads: CASNPQVRQGGYGYTF. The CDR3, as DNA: TGTGCCAGCAACCCCCAGGTCCGACAGGGAGGCTATGGCTACACCTTC.

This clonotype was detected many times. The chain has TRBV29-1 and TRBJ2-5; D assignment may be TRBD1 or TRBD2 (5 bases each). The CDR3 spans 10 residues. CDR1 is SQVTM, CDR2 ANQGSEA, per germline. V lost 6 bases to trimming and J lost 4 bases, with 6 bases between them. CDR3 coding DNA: TGCAGCGTGAGGGGAGAGACCCAGTACTTC. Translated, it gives CSVRGETQYF.